Following are 3 T cell receptor beta chains from one sample sequenced in a study of blood T cell repertoires in COVID-19 (dated by TCRdb to 2019 to 2021). Receptor amplification or capture employed the immunoSEQ multiplex PCR assay. Sourced from immuneACCESS, this table was stored by TCRdb with only in-frame sequences that have V and J called. A share of the clones is absent; for the studies checked, an unresolved V gene accounts for under half, and the remainder has no known explanation. This sample holds 280,000 or so clones; 85% were observed only once. Roughly 2.5% of the sample belongs to the ten largest clones. Sequencing was carried out using PBMCs or T cells enriched from blood (not recorded which). Receptor source: a woman aged 50 to 60 who had recovered from COVID-19.

The rearrangement uses TRBV13 and TRBJ1-1; perhaps TRBD1 as D (5 bases). CDR3 size: 14 residues. V was pared by 8 bases and J by 0 bases, with 13 bases between. From germline, CDR1 is PRHDT and CDR2 FYEKMQ (reference sequence). As DNA, the CDR3 is TGTGCCAGCCTTAGCGGACACTTGAACACTGAAGCTTTCTTT. Protein: CASLSGHLNTEAFF.

This clone has only a few counts. The chain combines TRBV3-1 (or the pseudogene TRBV3-2) with TRBJ2-1; TRBD2 matches at 9 bases. CDR1 is LGHDT, CDR2 YNNKEL, per germline (reference sequence). The CDR3 has 18 amino acids. J lost 4 bases, V lost 4 bases, and 14 bases had no gene match. For the CDR3, the DNA is TGTGCCAGCAGCCCCCGGGCTAGCGGGGTTCTAAGGTACAATGAGCAGTTCTTC. This codes for CASSPRASGVLRYNEQFF.

This chain links TRBV5-4 with TRBJ1-4; D is unresolved. This CDR3 is built from 14 residues. V was shortened by 2 bases and J by 5 bases, with 10 bases between the two germline ends. CDR1 is SGHNT, CDR2 YYREEE, per germline (reference sequence). The CDR3 protein is CASSFSVGNEKLFF. Here the CDR3 DNA reads TGTGCCAGCAGCTTTAGCGTGGGGAATGAAAAACTGTTTTTT.